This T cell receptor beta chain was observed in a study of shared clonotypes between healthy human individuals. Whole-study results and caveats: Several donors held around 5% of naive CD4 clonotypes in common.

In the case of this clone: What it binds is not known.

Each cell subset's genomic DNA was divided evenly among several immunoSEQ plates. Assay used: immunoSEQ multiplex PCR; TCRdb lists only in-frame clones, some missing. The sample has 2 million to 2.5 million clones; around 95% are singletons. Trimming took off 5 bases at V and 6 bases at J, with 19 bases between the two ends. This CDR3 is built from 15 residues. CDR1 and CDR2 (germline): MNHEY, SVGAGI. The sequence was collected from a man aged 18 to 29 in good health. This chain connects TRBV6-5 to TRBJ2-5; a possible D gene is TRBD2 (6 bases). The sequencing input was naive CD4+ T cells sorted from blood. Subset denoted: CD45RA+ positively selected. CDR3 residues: CASSSSGTLWQTQYF. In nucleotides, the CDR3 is TGTGCCAGCAGTAGTAGCGGAACCCTTTGGCAGACCCAGTACTTC.